The next 18 T cell receptor beta chains were all read from a single sample in a study of immune cell composition in non-small cell lung cancer. The data were produced by immunoSEQ multiplex PCR, yet TCRdb's version contains in-frame clones alone and is incomplete. The sample carries about 9,000 clones, about 80% recorded once. Normal lung sampling was at least 3 cm from the tumour, as distant as possible. Sequencing was done on a sample of non-adjacent lung tissue. The origin of the receptors is a human donor with non-small cell lung cancer.

The V gene is TRBV28, the J gene TRBJ1-4; TRBD1 matches at 10 bases. The CDR3 covers 16 residues. Losses at the gene ends were 5 bases for V and 5 bases for J; bases not matched to a gene: 8. Germline CDR1 is MDHEN and CDR2 is SYDVKM. The CDR3 region has the DNA TGTGCCAGCAGTATCTTACCGGGACAGGGGAATGAAAAACTGTTTTTT. As protein: CASSILPGQGNEKLFF.

This chain connects TRBV6-1 to TRBJ2-7, with 7 bases matching TRBD1. Losses at the gene ends were 7 bases for V and 0 bases for J; bases not matched to a gene: 9. The CDR3 is 15 amino acids. The germline CDR1 and CDR2 sequences are MNHNS and SASEGT. This CDR3 reads CASIPGGHNSYEQYF. The DNA for the CDR3 is TGTGCCAGCATCCCAGGGGGACACAACTCCTACGAGCAGTACTTC.

The chain is built from TRBV7-3 and TRBJ2-1, with D tentatively TRBD2 (6 bases). Between the trimmed V and J ends, which lost 2 bases and 10 bases, there was a span of 9 bases. This CDR3 contains 12 residues. Germline CDR1 SGHTA, CDR2 FQGTGA. This chain's CDR3 is CASSLYGREQFF. CDR3 bases: TGTGCCAGCAGCTTATATGGGAGGGAGCAGTTCTTC.

This clone was counted a single time. The rearrangement links TRBV6-6 to TRBJ2-7; D might be TRBD1 or TRBD2, each matching 5 bases. The CDR3 is 15 residues long. Germline assignment: CDR1 MNHNY and CDR2 SVGAGI (reference sequence). Trimming took 10 bases from V and 4 from J, leaving 23 bases between them. The CDR3 bases are TGTGCCACCGAAAACCAGGGACGAGGCCTTTACGAGCAGTACTTC. Translating it yields CATENQGRGLYEQYF.

The chain is built from TRBV18 and TRBJ1-5; 9 bases match TRBD1. Germline CDR1 and CDR2: KGHSH and LQKENI. The CDR3 has 13 residues. With V trimmed by 4 bases and J by 9 bases, 4 bases remained unmatched. The CDR3 coding sequence is TGTGCCAGCTCACGGGACAGGGAGTCGCCCCAGCATTTT. Protein product: CASSRDRESPQHF.

The rearrangement links TRBV5-1 to TRBJ1-1; D not resolved. V dropped 4 bases and J dropped 1 base, with 14 bases sitting between them. Germline CDR1 reads SGHRS; CDR2 reads YFSETQ. The length of the CDR3 is 15 residues. CDR3: CASSPYKIPNTEAFF. The CDR3 DNA reads TGCGCCAGCAGCCCATATAAGATACCGAACACTGAAGCTTTCTTT.

The CDR3 DNA sequence: TGTGCCAGCAAGCTCAGGGAGTACAATGAGCAGTTCTTC. Translated, it gives CASKLREYNEQFF. The chain employs TRBV28 and TRBJ2-1; D tentatively reads TRBD1 or TRBD2 (5 bases each). The CDR3 extends over 13 amino acids. Germline V lookup: CDR1 MDHEN, CDR2 SYDVKM. V lost 7 bases to trimming and J lost 4 bases, with 11 bases between them.

The rearrangement uses TRBV7-2 and TRBJ1-3; D unclear. The CDR3 extends over 16 amino acids. Germline loops: CDR1 SGHTA, CDR2 FQGNSA. With 1 base removed from V and 0 bases from J, the gap between germline ends came to 10 bases. The CDR3 reads CASSLGSGSSGNTIYF. DNA for the CDR3: TGTGCCAGCAGCTTAGGCTCGGGTAGCTCTGGAAACACCATATATTTT.

The CDR3 coding sequence is TGTGCCAGCAGCGTAGGTGGGGGCCGGGGGGGTGAGCAGTTCTTC. Protein: CASSVGGGRGGEQFF. The V gene is TRBV9, the J gene TRBJ2-1, with TRBD2 matching over 8 bases. V lost 0 bases and J lost 9; bases outside the gene matches: 8. CDR3 size: 15 residues. Per germline, CDR1 SGDLS and CDR2 YYNGEE.

This sequence joins TRBV6-4 and TRBJ2-2; 8 bases are shared with TRBD1. Germline assignment: CDR1 MRHNA and CDR2 SNTAGT. This CDR3 comprises 13 residues. V shed 4 bases, J shed 6 bases, and the junction held 1 base outside the gene matches. CDR3 coding DNA: TGTGCCAGCAGTGCGACAGGGGCCGGGGAGCTGTTTTTT. Residues: CASSATGAGELFF.

V gene TRBV15 combines with J gene TRBJ1-6; tentative D call: TRBD1 (6 bases). This CDR3 spans 16 amino acids. Trimming took 0 bases from V and 8 from J, leaving 14 bases between them. The germline V gene encodes CDR1 LNHNV and CDR2 YYDKDF (reference sequence). The CDR3 sequence: CATSRDWGGAHSPLHF. The CDR3 region has the DNA TGTGCCACCAGCAGAGATTGGGGGGGCGCGCATTCACCCCTCCACTTT.

J is TRBJ1-3 and V is TRBV2, with a possible D match to TRBD1 (5 bases). V was cut by 5 bases and J by 0 bases, with 11 bases left in between. Germline-derived CDR1 and CDR2 are SNHLY and FYNNEI. This CDR3 region has 15 residues. The CDR3, as DNA: TGTGCCAGCAGTCAAGACAGCCTCTCTGGAAACACCATATATTTT. Residues: CASSQDSLSGNTIYF. The full variable domain, with the rest looked up from reference TRBV2 and TRBJ1-3, is EPEVTQTPSHQVTQMGQEVILRCVPISNHLYFYWYRQILGQKVEFLVSFYNNEISEKSEIFDDQFSVERPDGSNFTLKIRSTKLEDSAMYFCASSQDSLSGNTIYFGEGSWLTVV.

The chain is built from TRBV6-6 and TRBJ2-7; the D call may be TRBD1 or TRBD2 (5 bases each). CDR1 and CDR2 from the germline V gene are MNHNY and SVGAGI (reference sequence). Trimming removed 5 bases from V and 1 base from J, with 12 bases in between. This CDR3 has 14 residues. In nucleotides, the CDR3 is TGTGCCAGCAGTCGCCGGGACGGATCCTACGAGCAGTACTTC. Translation: CASSRRDGSYEQYF.

The rearrangement uses TRBV2 and TRBJ2-4, with 8 bases fitting TRBD2. There are 18 residues in the CDR3. V was pared by 5 bases and J by 1 base, with 13 bases of the junction left unmatched. From germline, CDR1 is SNHLY and CDR2 FYNNEI. The CDR3 is CASSPRGSGGWAKNIQYF. CDR3 DNA: TGTGCCAGCAGTCCTCGGGGGAGCGGGGGCTGGGCCAAAAACATTCAGTACTTC.

The chain is built from TRBV19 and TRBJ2-3; the match to TRBD1 covers 9 bases. V lost 5 bases to trimming and J lost 2 bases; unmatched junction nucleotides: 8. Germline CDR1 and CDR2: LNHDA and SQIVND (reference sequence). The CDR3 consists of 16 residues. The CDR3 nucleotides read TGTGCCAGTAGTCCTAACAGGGGGCTGAACACAGATACGCAGTATTTT. It translates to CASSPNRGLNTDTQYF.

The rearrangement uses TRBV30 and TRBJ1-6, with TRBD1 as a possible D gene (6 bases). There are 19 residues in the CDR3. The germline CDR1 and CDR2 sequences are GTSNPN and SVGIG (reference sequence). V was cut by 2 bases and J by 0 bases, with 20 bases left in between. CDR3 DNA: TGTGCCTGGAGTACAGGGCGCACCTTCTCGAGCTCCTATAATTCACCCCTCCACTTT. It yields the protein CAWSTGRTFSSSYNSPLHF.

The rearrangement joins TRBV10-1 to TRBJ1-3; D is undetermined. CDR3 length: 12 amino acids. With 6 bases removed from V and 3 bases from J, the gap between germline ends came to 6 bases. Germline V CDR1 and CDR2: WNHNN, SYGVQD (reference sequence). The CDR3 loop reads CASSPNGNTIYF. CDR3 nucleotides: TGCGCCAGCAGCCCGAATGGAAACACCATATATTTT.

The rearrangement uses TRBV9 and TRBJ2-7, with 9 bases lining up with TRBD2. The CDR3 is made up of 16 amino acids. CDR1 is SGDLS, CDR2 YYNGEE, per germline. The V segment lost 0 bases and the J segment 2 bases; nucleotides outside the gene matches: 6. CDR3 loop: CASSVDASGTPYEQYF. Here the CDR3 DNA reads TGTGCCAGCAGCGTAGACGCTAGCGGGACCCCCTACGAGCAGTACTTC.